This T cell receptor beta chain was sequenced for a study of blood T cell repertoires in COVID-19. Germline-derived CDR1 and CDR2 are GTSNPN and SVGIG (reference sequence). The CDR3 has 13 amino acids. Germline trimming cut 5 bases from V and 5 bases from J; bases unmatched to any gene: 8. The protocol was immunoSEQ multiplex PCR, while the TCRdb copy is restricted to in-frame clones and leaves out a portion. The sample includes roughly 230,000 clones, more than 65% of them seen just once. This clonotype was sampled from a man between 45 and 60 years old with active or convalescent COVID-19. The rearrangement uses TRBV30 and TRBJ1-1; the match to TRBD1 covers 7 bases. The sequencing sample was made of peripheral blood. The DNA of the CDR3 is TGTGCCTGGGACAGGGCCAGGGGGACTGAAGCTTTCTTT. This translates into CAWDRARGTEAFF.